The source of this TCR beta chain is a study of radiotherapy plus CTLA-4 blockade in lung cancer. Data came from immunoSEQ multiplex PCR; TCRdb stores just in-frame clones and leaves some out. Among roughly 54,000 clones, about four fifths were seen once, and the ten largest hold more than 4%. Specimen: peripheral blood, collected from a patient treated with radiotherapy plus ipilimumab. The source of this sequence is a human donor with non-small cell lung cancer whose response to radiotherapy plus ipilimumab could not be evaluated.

CDR3 in DNA: TGTGCCAGTGGAGGGAGCGCCCACTACGAGCAGTTCTTC. Translated: CASGGSAHYEQFF. The chain joins TRBV19 to TRBJ2-1; a weak D match, TRBD2 (6 bases). The CDR3 loop spans 13 amino acids. Trimming shortened V by 8 bases and J by 10 bases, and 18 bases separated the two germline ends. Per the germline V gene, CDR1 is LNHDA and CDR2 is SQIVND (reference sequence).